The 13 T cell receptor beta chains listed next were all sequenced from one sample in a study of T-cell memory formation after mild COVID-19. Using its own MiXCR run on the 5' RACE reads, TCRdb lists one record per CDR3 protein. The top ten hold 9% to 15% of the sample, which has around 440,000 distinct CDR3 sequences, over 15% seen once. Source material: PBMCs or a T cell subset sorted from them (not recorded which). These TCRs come from an adult woman who had mild COVID-19 (a few samples of this study predate the infection). Cell type and time point are not known.

CDR3 sequence reads: CASSQGSGVGYGYTF. The DNA for the CDR3 is TGTGCCAGCAGCCAAGGATCAGGGGTGGGCTATGGCTACACCTTC. The rearrangement links TRBV3-1 to TRBJ1-2, with D tentatively TRBD1 (6 bases). V shed 1 base and J shed 4 bases, with 13 bases lying between them. This CDR3 contains 15 residues. Germline V gives CDR1 LGHDT, CDR2 YNNKEL (reference sequence). Together with reference TRBV3-1 and TRBJ1-2, the CDR3 gives the full variable domain: DTAVSQTPKYLVTQMGNDKSIKCEQNLGHDTMYWYKQDSKKFLKIMFSYNNKELIINETVPNRFSPKSPDKAHLNLHINSLELGDSAVYFCASSQGSGVGYGYTFGSGTRLTVV.

This clonotype was detected a few times. The CDR3 DNA follows: TGTGCCAGCAGTGAATACTGGTCGGACACTGAAGCTTTCTTT. It codes for CASSEYWSDTEAFF. This rearrangement joins TRBV25-1 to TRBJ1-1; unclear D gene. The CDR3 spans 14 residues. Trimming left V 0 bases short and J 3 bases short, with 8 bases between. Germline V CDR1 and CDR2: MGHDK, SYGVNS.

This clonotype turned up a few times. The CDR3 sequence is CASSPGTLANYGYTF. CDR3 nucleotide sequence: TGTGCCAGCAGCCCCGGGACGCTAGCTAACTATGGCTACACCTTC. This chain connects TRBV7-6 to TRBJ1-2, with a tentative D call TRBD1 (5 bases). CDR3 length equals 15 residues. Between the trimmed V and J ends, which lost 5 bases and 0 bases, there was a span of 13 bases. Germline lookup yields CDR1 SGHVS and CDR2 FNYEAQ. The full variable domain, completed using reference TRBV7-6 and TRBJ1-2, is GAGVSQSPRYKVTKRGQDVALRCDPISGHVSLYWYRQALGQGPEFLTYFNYEAQQDKSGLPNDRFSAERPEGSISTLTIQRTEQRDSAMYRCASSPGTLANYGYTFGSGTRLTVV.

The chain employs TRBV5-1 and TRBJ1-2; the D is unclear. CDR1 is SGHRS, CDR2 YFSETQ, per germline. V lost 2 bases and J 0 bases, leaving 14 bases between the germline ends. CDR3 length: 16 amino acids. CDR3 sequence reads: CASSFEAAPTNYGYTF. The CDR3 DNA is TGCGCCAGCAGCTTTGAGGCGGCCCCGACTAACTATGGCTACACCTTC.

This clonotype has only a few counts. The CDR3, as DNA: TGTGCCAGCTCACCTATCGTAGACAATGAGCAGTTCTTC. It codes for CASSPIVDNEQFF. This chain joins TRBV18 and TRBJ2-1; no clear D. Trimming removed 3 bases from V and 5 bases from J, with 8 bases in between. Per germline, CDR1 KGHSH and CDR2 LQKENI. The CDR3 contains 13 residues.

There are a few counts of this clonotype. This chain links TRBV29-1 with TRBJ1-1, with 9 nucleotides matching TRBD1. Germline values: CDR1 SQVTM, CDR2 ANQGSEA. After removal of 4 bases from V and 1 base from J, the junction contained 7 bases not matched to a gene. The CDR3 length is 15 residues. The CDR3 reads CSVVRGTGWNTEAFF. In nucleotides, the CDR3 is TGCAGCGTTGTAAGGGGGACAGGGTGGAACACTGAAGCTTTCTTT.

Of note for this clonotype: Sequence at one end of the junction differs from germline and may be a read error. The chain combines TRBV7-2 with TRBJ1-3; D not certain. This CDR3 spans 15 amino acids. From germline, CDR1 is SGHTA and CDR2 FQGNSA. In DNA form, the CDR3 reads TGTGCCAGCAGCGGAGACGGGTACCCTGGGAACACCATATATTTT. It codes for CASSGDGYPGNTIYF.

The V call is TRBV7-6, the J call TRBJ1-1, with 7 bases aligning to TRBD1. The length of the CDR3 is 14 residues. The ends lost 5 bases at V and 6 bases at J; junction bases unmatched: 9. CDR1 is SGHVS and CDR2 is FNYEAQ in the germline V gene. CDR3: CASSPGTVKAEAFF. The CDR3 nucleotides read TGTGCCAGCAGCCCTGGGACAGTGAAGGCTGAAGCTTTCTTT.

This clonotype has just a few counts. This sequence joins TRBV24-1 and TRBJ2-2; a weak D match, TRBD1 (5 bases). The CDR3 totals 14 residues. Trimming took off 5 bases at V and 7 bases at J, with 13 bases between the two ends. CDR1 is KGHDR and CDR2 is SFDVKD in the germline V gene. CDR3 in amino acids: CATSAQGTHGELFF. The CDR3 DNA sequence: TGTGCCACCAGTGCCCAGGGAACGCACGGGGAGCTGTTTTTT.

The chain recombines TRBV7-3 with TRBJ1-1; the D is unclear. The ends were cut back, 5 bases at V and 0 bases at J, with 16 bases in the middle. The CDR3 loop spans 16 amino acids. Looked up from germline, CDR1 is SGHTA and CDR2 is FQGTGA. Here the CDR3 reads CASSPQGRGMNTEAFF. CDR3 DNA sequence: TGTGCCAGCAGCCCACAAGGGCGCGGGATGAACACTGAAGCTTTCTTT.

In its sample, this clonotype was seen a few times. The chain is built from TRBV20-1 and TRBJ1-6; a possible D gene is TRBD1 (6 bases). V dropped 3 bases and J dropped 6 bases, with 18 bases sitting between them. The CDR3 is 16 residues long. The V gene's germline CDR1 is DFQATT and CDR2 SNEGSKA (reference sequence). CDR3: CSASFSQGSLNSPLHF. CDR3 DNA sequence: TGCAGTGCTAGTTTTTCCCAGGGGTCCCTTAATTCACCCCTCCACTTT.

This clonotype was seen a few times. This chain joins TRBV2 and TRBJ1-3; the D is unclear. Trimming took off 6 bases at V and 8 bases at J, with 11 bases between the two ends. Germline CDR1 reads SNHLY; CDR2 reads FYNNEI. This CDR3 contains 12 residues. CDR3 sequence reads: CASSWGGDTIYF. For the CDR3, the DNA is TGTGCCAGCAGCTGGGGAGGAGACACCATATATTTT.

The chain employs TRBV3-1 and TRBJ2-7; maybe TRBD2 (6 bases). Germline assignment: CDR1 LGHDT and CDR2 YNNKEL (reference sequence). This CDR3 spans 15 amino acids. V was pared by 4 bases and J by 2 bases, with 15 bases between. CDR3 sequence reads: CASSRLPGLPYEQYF. CDR3 nucleotide sequence: TGTGCCAGCAGCCGCCTTCCGGGACTGCCCTACGAGCAGTACTTC.